The next 14 T cell receptor beta chains were all read from a single sample in a study of control samples from healthy donors and cancer patients. Sequencing used immunoSEQ multiplex PCR; TCRdb keeps in-frame clones, though not all of them. The sample shows 90,000 to 100,000 clones, around 82% of them seen only once. The sample was blood. The receptors derive from a man between 60 and 70 years old in good health.

The chain uses TRBV19 and TRBJ2-5; 9 nucleotides line up with TRBD1. J lost 5 bases, V lost 3 bases, and 19 bases had no gene match. This CDR3 is built from 19 residues. CDR1 LNHDA and CDR2 SQIVND come from the germline V gene (reference sequence). In DNA, the CDR3 is TGTGCCAGTAGTATCAGCGGCCGGTGGGACAGGGTTGCGGTGGAGACCCAGTACTTC. Amino acid sequence: CASSISGRWDRVAVETQYF.

This chain links TRBV9 with TRBJ1-5; the D is unclear. Trimming cost V 3 bases and J 4 bases, with 11 bases left between them. CDR3 length: 14 residues. CDR1 and CDR2 from the germline V gene are SGDLS and YYNGEE. This CDR3 reads CASSAFDRNQPQHF. For the CDR3, the DNA is TGTGCCAGCAGCGCGTTCGATAGGAATCAGCCCCAGCATTTT.

The chain has TRBV15 and TRBJ1-1; D not certain. In germline, CDR1 is LNHNV, CDR2 YYDKDF (reference sequence). The germline V and J ends were trimmed by 5 bases and 1 base, with 17 bases remaining between them. The CDR3 sequence is 16 residues long. The CDR3 DNA is TGTGCCACCAGCCAGAGGGCAGCGACCCAGAACACTGAAGCTTTCTTT. Translating gives CATSQRAATQNTEAFF.

V usage is TRBV27 and J usage is TRBJ2-3; no firm D call. Per germline, CDR1 MNHEY and CDR2 SMNVEV (reference sequence). This CDR3 spans 13 amino acids. Trimming took off 5 bases at V and 2 bases at J, with 8 bases between the two ends. The CDR3 region has the DNA TGTGCCAGCAGTCCTCCAAACACAGATACGCAGTATTTT. It specifies CASSPPNTDTQYF.

J is TRBJ2-5 and V is TRBV7-2; D is perhaps TRBD2 (6 bases). Germline CDR1 is SGHTA and CDR2 is FQGNSA. The V end was cut by 1 base, the J end by 7 bases, with 7 bases between. The CDR3 has 12 amino acids. As DNA, the CDR3 is TGTGCCAGCAGCTTAGTGGGGGGGACCCAGTACTTC. Protein product: CASSLVGGTQYF.

This clone has a single count. This sequence joins TRBV6-5 and TRBJ2-7; tentatively, D is TRBD2 (5 bases). This CDR3 comprises 14 residues. Germline CDR1 and CDR2: MNHEY and SVGAGI. V shed 6 bases and J shed 4 bases, with 16 bases lying between them. DNA for the CDR3: TGTGCCAGCAGAAGAGGGTCTCTGCGGTACGAGCAGTACTTC. It is translated as CASRRGSLRYEQYF.

Only a few counts were recorded for this clone. The chain is built from TRBV7-8 and TRBJ1-2, with D perhaps TRBD1 (6 bases). Trimming removed 5 bases from V and 2 bases from J, with 12 bases in between. CDR1 is SGHVS and CDR2 is FQNEAQ in the germline V gene. CDR3 length equals 14 residues. CDR3 in amino acids: CASSPGQRNYGYTF. CDR3 bases: TGTGCCAGCAGCCCTGGACAGAGGAACTATGGCTACACCTTC.

This clone came up a few times. The V and J genes are TRBV4-1 and TRBJ1-5, with D perhaps matching TRBD1 (5 bases). V was clipped by 1 base and J by 5 bases, with 6 bases between them. The CDR3 has 13 amino acids. Germline CDR1 reads MGHRA; CDR2 reads YSYEKL. The CDR3 loop reads CASSQVGDQPQHF. The CDR3 DNA reads as TGCGCCAGCAGCCAAGTGGGGGATCAGCCCCAGCATTTT.

The chain joins TRBV15 to TRBJ1-1; 9 nucleotides align to TRBD1. This CDR3 is built from 21 residues. V lost 5 bases and J lost 0; bases outside the gene matches: 22. Germline V gives CDR1 LNHNV, CDR2 YYDKDF (reference sequence). CDR3 DNA sequence: TGTGCCACCAGCCGGGGGGGACAGGGAGGTGTAGTCGGAAACATGAACACTGAAGCTTTCTTT. Protein: CATSRGGQGGVVGNMNTEAFF.

The chain has TRBV3-1 (or the pseudogene TRBV3-2) and TRBJ1-2; D is uncertain. The CDR3 is 13 residues long. Germline CDR1 and CDR2: LGHDT and YNNKEL (reference sequence). The ends were cut back, 4 bases at V and 7 bases at J, with 13 bases in the middle. The CDR3 reads CASSPREGSGYTF. CDR3 coding DNA: TGTGCCAGCAGCCCCCGAGAAGGGAGTGGCTACACCTTC.

This chain connects TRBV4-1 to TRBJ2-1; the D gene could be TRBD1 or TRBD2 (7 bases each). The CDR3 spans 16 residues. Germline V lookup: CDR1 MGHRA, CDR2 YSYEKL. Deletions cut 0 bases from V and 0 bases from J, with 9 bases between. CDR3 sequence: CASSQDRGGSYNEQFF. DNA of the CDR3: TGCGCCAGCAGCCAAGACAGGGGGGGCTCCTACAATGAGCAGTTCTTC.

The rearrangement uses TRBV5-1 and TRBJ2-5; 9 bases agree with TRBD1. The ends lost 6 bases at V and 1 base at J; junction bases unmatched: 10. Germline V gene sequence: CDR1 SGHRS, CDR2 YFSETQ. The CDR3 spans 16 residues. In DNA, the CDR3 is TGCGCCAGCACTGAACTGGGGACAGGGCGCCAAGAGACCCAGTACTTC. Protein sequence: CASTELGTGRQETQYF.

The rearrangement joins TRBV7-9 to TRBJ2-2, with a tentative D call TRBD1 (6 bases). The germline V gene encodes CDR1 SEHNR and CDR2 FQNEAQ (reference sequence). V lost 2 bases to trimming and J lost 6 bases, with 7 bases between them. CDR3 length: 13 residues. Here the CDR3 DNA reads TGTGCCAGCAGCTTATCAGGGGCCGGGGAGCTGTTTTTT. This gives the protein CASSLSGAGELFF. Filled out from reference TRBV7-9 and TRBJ2-2, the complete variable domain reads DTGVSQNPRHKITKRGQNVTFRCDPISEHNRLYWYRQTLGQGPEFLTYFQNEAQLEKSRLLSDRFSAERPKGSFSTLEIQRTEQGDSAMYLCASSLSGAGELFFGEGSRLTVL.

The chain combines TRBV29-1 with TRBJ2-7; D may be TRBD1 (5 bases). The germline V gene encodes CDR1 SQVTM and CDR2 ANQGSEA. Trimming removed 7 bases from V and 5 bases from J, with 15 bases in between. The CDR3 sequence is 12 residues long. The CDR3 DNA reads as TGCAGCGCCCAAAGGAGCAGGGACGAGCAGTACTTC. Encoded protein: CSAQRSRDEQYF.